One T cell receptor (beta chain) is described in this entry. The antigen remains undetermined. This sample stems from a study of cytomegalovirus exposure and HLA in healthy donors. Study-wide results and caveats: Differences between HLA loci emerged in a later analysis of TCR association rates, with DRB1 most and HLA-C fewest.

The PCR was carried out with 60 Vbeta primers and 13 Jbeta primers. Sequenced by immunoSEQ multiplex PCR; TCRdb stores in-frame clones only, minus some. The table records approximately 130,000 clones, 70% to 75% of them present only once. Per the germline V gene, CDR1 is LGHNA and CDR2 is YNFKEQ. Trimming cost V 4 bases and J 0 bases, with 10 bases left between them. This CDR3 comprises 15 residues. The rearrangement links TRBV4-2 to TRBJ1-3, with D hard to call. The TCR was taken from a young man in good health and CMV-seronegative. The material sequenced was PBMCs. CDR3 sequence (DNA): TGTGCCAGCAGCCCGCGGCTCATCTCTGGAAACACCATATATTTT. Its protein product is CASSPRLISGNTIYF.